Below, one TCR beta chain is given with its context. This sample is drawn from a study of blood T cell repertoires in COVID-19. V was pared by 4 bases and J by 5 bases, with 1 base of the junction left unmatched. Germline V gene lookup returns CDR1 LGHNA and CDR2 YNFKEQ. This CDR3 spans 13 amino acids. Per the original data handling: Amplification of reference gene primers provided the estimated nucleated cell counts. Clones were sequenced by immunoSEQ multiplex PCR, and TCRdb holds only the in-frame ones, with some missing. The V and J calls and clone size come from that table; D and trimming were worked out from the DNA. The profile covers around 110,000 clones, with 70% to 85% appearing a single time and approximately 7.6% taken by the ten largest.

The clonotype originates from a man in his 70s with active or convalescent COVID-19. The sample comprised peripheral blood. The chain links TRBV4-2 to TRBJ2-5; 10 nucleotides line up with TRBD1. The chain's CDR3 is CASSRQGAETQYF. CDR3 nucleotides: TGTGCCAGCAGCCGACAGGGGGCTGAGACCCAGTACTTC.